Sequencing of this T cell receptor beta chain was carried out in a study of tumor and adjacent non-tumor tissue in lung cancer. Three rounds of nested PCR, following a modified ARM-PCR protocol, produced the TCRbeta library. MiXCR, applied by TCRdb to the multiplex PCR reads, yields one record per CDR3 protein. The sample carries tens of thousands of distinct CDR3 sequences, just over 75% recorded once. RNA was extracted from bulk tissue without any cell sorting. The normal lung tissue was taken more than 3 cm from the tumor edge. CDR1 and CDR2 from the germline V gene are KGHSH and LQKENI. This CDR3 is built from 16 residues. Trimming stripped 6 bases from V and 0 bases from J, with 18 bases between.

The source material was distant non-tumor lung tissue. The rearrangement uses TRBV18 and TRBJ2-7, with a tentative D call TRBD2 (6 bases). This sequence originates from a man between 65 and 85 years old with non-small cell lung cancer. Written as DNA, the CDR3 is TGTGCCAGCTCCCCGGAGGGAGTGGGGGTCTCCTACGAGCAGTACTTC. This codes for CASSPEGVGVSYEQYF.